These 23 T cell receptor beta chains originate from one sample sequenced in a study of blood T cell repertoires in COVID-19. Sequencing used immunoSEQ multiplex PCR; TCRdb keeps in-frame clones, though not all of them. The sample includes under 300,000 clones, around 83% seen only once; the top ten take more than 1.5%. The sequencing input was peripheral blood. Receptor source: a woman aged 40-49 years who had recovered from COVID-19.

The rearrangement joins TRBV6-5 to TRBJ1-3, with D possibly TRBD1 on 6 matching bases. The germline V gene has CDR1 MNHEY and CDR2 SVGAGI. V dropped 8 bases and J dropped 3 bases, with 14 bases sitting between them. The CDR3 covers 14 residues. CDR3 in DNA: TGTGCCAGCGGTCAGTACAGGGTTGGAAACACCATATATTTT. Its protein product is CASGQYRVGNTIYF.

This chain connects TRBV11-1 to TRBJ2-2; TRBD1 matches 8 bases. CDR1 and CDR2 from the germline V gene are SGHAT and FQDESV (reference sequence). There are 15 residues in the CDR3. J was trimmed by 5 bases and V by 5 bases; bases with no gene match: 7. The CDR3 sequence is CASSTRQGKTGELFF. In DNA form, the CDR3 reads TGTGCCAGCAGCACCCGACAGGGGAAGACCGGGGAGCTGTTTTTT.

The chain uses TRBV28 and TRBJ1-2, with TRBD1 identical over 8 bases. Germline CDR1 is MDHEN and CDR2 is SYDVKM. Trimming cost V 4 bases and J 3 bases; bases outside gene matches: 1. This CDR3 region has 13 residues. DNA of the CDR3: TGTGCCAGCAGTTCAGGGGGCGACTATGGCTACACCTTC. This sequence encodes CASSSGGDYGYTF.

The chain links TRBV29-1 to TRBJ2-5, with TRBD1 matching 7 bases. Germline lookup yields CDR1 SQVTM and CDR2 ANQGSEA. The J segment lost 1 base and the V segment lost 6 bases, leaving 8 bases of the junction unmatched. This CDR3 contains 14 residues. The DNA for the CDR3 is TGCAGCGTCGACCGGGACAGTACCCAAGAGACCCAGTACTTC. This translates into CSVDRDSTQETQYF.

This rearrangement joins TRBV4-1 to TRBJ2-1; D unclear. V was clipped by 0 bases and J by 4 bases, with 13 bases between them. Germline-derived CDR1 and CDR2 are MGHRA and YSYEKL. CDR3 length: 16 amino acids. The CDR3 reads CASSQEYRQEYNEQFF. In DNA, the CDR3 is TGCGCCAGCAGCCAAGAGTACCGCCAGGAATACAATGAGCAGTTCTTC.

The V call is TRBV4-1, the J call TRBJ1-6; D unresolved. Between the trimmed V and J ends, which lost 4 bases and 0 bases, there was a span of 16 bases. Per the germline V gene, CDR1 is MGHRA and CDR2 is YSYEKL. The CDR3 totals 18 residues. This CDR3 reads CASSPKDLTGSYNSPLHF. The CDR3 nucleotides read TGCGCCAGCAGCCCCAAAGACCTCACGGGCTCCTATAATTCACCCCTCCACTTT.

This rearrangement joins TRBV7-8 to TRBJ1-1; no reliable D call. Germline V gene data show CDR1 as SGHVS and CDR2 as FQNEAQ. This CDR3 has 16 amino acids. V was cut by 4 bases and J by 4 bases, with 19 bases left in between. In DNA, the CDR3 is TGTGCCAGCAGCTCCCAGGCGTATATGGGTTTCACTGAAGCTTTCTTT. It specifies CASSSQAYMGFTEAFF.

The genes are TRBV25-1 and TRBJ2-2; 9 bases match TRBD2. Looked up from germline, CDR1 is MGHDK and CDR2 is SYGVNS. J was trimmed by 3 bases and V by 6 bases; bases with no gene match: 14. The CDR3 extends over 18 amino acids. In DNA form, the CDR3 reads TGTGCCAGCAGGGACAAGGGCGGGGGGGCCTGGGACACCGGGGAGCTGTTTTTT. Protein product: CASRDKGGGAWDTGELFF. The full variable domain, completed using reference TRBV25-1 and TRBJ2-2, is EADIYQTPRYLVIGTGKKITLECSQTMGHDKMYWYQQDPGMELHLIHYSYGVNSTEKGDLSSESTVSRIRTEHFPLTLESARPSHTSQYLCASRDKGGGAWDTGELFFGEGSRLTVL.

The rearrangement joins TRBV15 to TRBJ1-2; 12 bases agree with TRBD1. Looked up from germline, CDR1 is LNHNV and CDR2 is YYDKDF (reference sequence). The junction had 3 bases not matched to a gene; V was cut back by 1 base and J by 6 bases. The CDR3 loop spans 15 amino acids. CDR3 residues: CATSRAGTGGHGYTF. The CDR3 coding sequence is TGTGCCACCAGCAGAGCCGGGACAGGGGGCCATGGCTACACCTTC.

This sequence joins TRBV27 and TRBJ1-5, with D possibly matching TRBD1 (6 bases). This CDR3 is 14 amino acids long. Germline CDR1 reads MNHEY; CDR2 reads SMNVEV (reference sequence). V lost 3 bases and J lost 5, with 11 bases in between. Written as DNA, the CDR3 is TGTGCCAGCAGTTTTCAGGGGCGATATCAGCCCCAGCATTTT. Amino acid sequence: CASSFQGRYQPQHF.

The chain has TRBV28 and TRBJ2-1; D unclear. Between the trimmed V and J ends, which lost 6 bases and 9 bases, there was a span of 24 bases. Germline CDR1 is MDHEN and CDR2 is SYDVKM. This CDR3 has 16 residues. The CDR3 DNA reads TGTGCCAGCAGCCCCCCGCGGCGCGGCGTCCCCGGTGAGCAGTTCTTC. It encodes CASSPPRRGVPGEQFF.

The rearrangement uses TRBV2 and TRBJ2-2; D not certain. CDR1 and CDR2 (germline): SNHLY, FYNNEI. The length of the CDR3 is 15 residues. Trimming removed 2 bases from V and 0 bases from J, with 7 bases in between. The CDR3 DNA reads as TGTGCCAGCAGTGAATTACAGACGAACACCGGGGAGCTGTTTTTT. Its protein is CASSELQTNTGELFF.

Remarks on this clone: A much larger clonotype is one base distant, so this may be a read error. The chain carries TRBV2 and TRBJ2-3; no clear D. CDR1 and CDR2 (germline): SNHLY, FYNNEI. The V end was cut by 6 bases, the J end by 3 bases, with 4 bases between. This CDR3 has 11 amino acids. CDR3 sequence: CASSLTDTQYF. As DNA, the CDR3 is TGTGCCAGCAGCCTTACAGATACGCAGTATTTT.

This chain joins TRBV5-6 and TRBJ2-3, with TRBD1 identical over 9 bases. Per germline, CDR1 SGHDT and CDR2 YYEEEE. The CDR3 covers 18 residues. V was clipped by 4 bases and J by 3 bases; unmatched bases: 15. In DNA form, the CDR3 reads TGTGCCAGCAGCCGATTGGCGGACAGGGGAGGAGATACAGATACGCAGTATTTT. This codes for CASSRLADRGGDTDTQYF.

The chain employs TRBV15 and TRBJ1-5; D gene uncertain. V lost 5 bases to trimming and J lost 3 bases, with 11 bases between them. The germline V gene has CDR1 LNHNV and CDR2 YYDKDF (reference sequence). The CDR3 consists of 14 residues. The CDR3: CATSSRGINQPQHF. The CDR3 DNA sequence: TGTGCCACCAGCTCTCGAGGGATCAATCAGCCCCAGCATTTT.

The chain couples TRBV4-2 to TRBJ1-2; 7 nucleotides match TRBD1. Germline lookup yields CDR1 LGHNA and CDR2 YNFKEQ. The CDR3 is 14 amino acids. V dropped 4 bases and J dropped 8; count of bases not matched to a gene: 10. The CDR3 DNA reads TGTGCCAGCAGCCCAAGGGGACAGTACGAAGGCTACACCTTC. Translation: CASSPRGQYEGYTF.

This chain links TRBV4-1 with TRBJ2-7, with D possibly TRBD2 on 6 matching bases. The CDR3 loop spans 15 amino acids. Germline V gives CDR1 MGHRA, CDR2 YSYEKL. V was shortened by 2 bases and J by 3 bases, with 14 bases between the two germline ends. The CDR3 region has the DNA TGCGCCAGCAGCCAACCGTGGCGGGGAGACTACGAGCAGTACTTC. It translates to CASSQPWRGDYEQYF.

The chain is built from TRBV4-2 and TRBJ2-1, with TRBD1 identical over 8 bases. The length of the CDR3 is 15 residues. With V trimmed by 4 bases and J by 8 bases, 10 bases remained unmatched. The germline CDR1 and CDR2 sequences are LGHNA and YNFKEQ. The CDR3 nucleotides are TGTGCCAGCAGCCCTGGACAGGGTTTAGGAGATGAGCAGTTCTTC. Protein product: CASSPGQGLGDEQFF.

The CDR3 loop reads CASSIESGRSPLHF. The CDR3 DNA reads TGTGCCAGTAGTATCGAGTCCGGTCGTTCACCCCTCCACTTT. This rearrangement joins TRBV19 to TRBJ1-6; D gene ambiguous. CDR1 is LNHDA and CDR2 is SQIVND in the germline V gene (reference sequence). The V and J ends lost 3 bases and 9 bases respectively, with 12 bases between them. This CDR3 is built from 14 residues.

The gene calls are TRBV27 and TRBJ1-1; no reliable D call. Germline lookup yields CDR1 MNHEY and CDR2 SMNVEV (reference sequence). Trimming pared 6 bases from V and 6 bases from J, leaving 17 bases between. This CDR3 comprises 14 residues. The CDR3 bases are TGTGCCAGCAGCCCCCCTGGAGGGCTGGCTGAAGCTTTCTTT. This translates into CASSPPGGLAEAFF.

This clone was picked up a small number of times. The rearrangement links TRBV19 to TRBJ2-2, with D perhaps matching TRBD2 (7 bases). The CDR3 loop spans 14 amino acids. Germline V CDR1 and CDR2: LNHDA, SQIVND (reference sequence). Trimming took 10 bases from V and 6 from J, leaving 18 bases between them. The CDR3 DNA is TGTGCCACCAAGAGGCGGGGGCGCCCCGGGGAGCTGTTTTTT. This sequence encodes CATKRRGRPGELFF.

The chain uses TRBV11-2 and TRBJ1-4, with a tentative D call TRBD1 (6 bases). Germline lookup yields CDR1 SGHAT and CDR2 FQNNGV. This CDR3 comprises 17 residues. V lost 5 bases and J lost 3, with 19 bases in between. CDR3 amino acids: CASSPDANRAPNEKLFF. The CDR3 DNA reads TGTGCCAGCAGCCCTGATGCCAACAGGGCACCTAATGAAAAACTGTTTTTT.

Concerning this clone: The identical CDR3 is also encoded by other nucleotide sequences in the sample. The J gene is TRBJ1-6, the V gene TRBV10-2, with 8 bases that match TRBD1. The J segment lost 8 bases and the V segment lost 6 bases, leaving 9 bases of the junction unmatched. The length of the CDR3 is 15 residues. Germline V gene data show CDR1 as WSHSY and CDR2 as SAAADI. DNA of the CDR3: TGCGCCAGCAGCCCTGGACAGGGAGTGGATTCACCCCTCCACTTT. Its translation: CASSPGQGVDSPLHF.